Listed below are T cell receptor beta chains from one sample, sequenced in a study of T cell repertoires in cytomegalovirus infection. MiXCR, applied by TCRdb to the reads, yields one record per CDR3 protein. The sample shows roughly 990,000 distinct CDR3 sequences, around 32% of them seen only once. The antigens these receptors bind are not known. The sample in question was cultured CD8+ T cells from PBMCs, obtained from culture after CMV antigen stimulation. All receptors derive from a human donor in good health (CMV status not recorded). Some clones in this sample may be carry-over from other donors' samples. CDR3s include the opening cysteine and the closing phenylalanine or tryptophan. The order of the fields is J gene, V gene, D gene, CDR3 length, clone size, CDR3 protein, CDR3 DNA. The D gene is left open where the match is weak. Rows may omit the clone size; those that give it use once, few, many or a size class.

J: TRBJ1-1
V: TRBV6-1
D: NA
length: 9
size: NA
CDR3: CASSAMSTF
DNA: TGTGCCAGCAGCGCGATGTCGACTTTT

J: TRBJ2-5
V: TRBV9
D: NA
length: 14
size: NA
CDR3: CASSVGAGRETQYF
DNA: TGTGCCAGCAGCGTAGGGGCGGGGAGGGAGACCCAGTACTTC

J: TRBJ2-5
V: TRBV6-6
D: TRBD1
length: 15
size: few
CDR3: CASRPGTAYQETQYF
DNA: TGTGCCAGCAGACCCGGGACAGCTTACCAAGAGACCCAGTACTTC

J: TRBJ1-1
V: TRBV7-6
D: TRBD1
length: 13
size: NA
CDR3: CASSPADRGEAFF
DNA: TGTGCCAGCAGCCCGGCCGACAGGGGGGAAGCTTTCTTT

J: TRBJ2-6
V: TRBV11-2
D: TRBD1
length: 19
size: NA
CDR3: CASSLGQGTPLSGANVLTF
DNA: TGTGCCAGCAGCCTGGGACAGGGGACCCCTCTCTCTGGGGCCAACGTCCTGACTTTC

J: TRBJ1-6
V: TRBV12-3/TRBV12-4
D: NA
length: 13
size: NA
CDR3: CASIHSGNSPLHF
DNA: TGTGCCAGCATTCACAGTGGGAATTCACCCCTCCACTTT

J: TRBJ2-1
V: TRBV7-6
D: TRBD2
length: 17
size: NA
CDR3: CASSLISGGARYNEQFF
DNA: TGTGCCAGCAGCTTAATTAGCGGGGGGGCTCGGTACAATGAGCAGTTCTTC

J: TRBJ2-1
V: TRBV7-9
D: TRBD1
length: 16
size: NA
CDR3: CASSPGTGLGLWEQFF
DNA: TGTGCCAGCAGCCCTGGGACAGGCCTTGGGCTTTGGGAGCAGTTCTTC

J: TRBJ2-4
V: TRBV24-1
D: NA
length: 17
size: NA
CDR3: CATSDIGQHSAKNIQYF
DNA: TGTGCCACCAGTGATATCGGACAGCACTCAGCCAAAAACATTCAGTACTTC

J: TRBJ2-1
V: TRBV28
D: TRBD1
length: 21
size: NA
CDR3: CASSLNSPSVRFSTGGDEQFF
DNA: TGTGCCAGCAGTTTAAACTCTCCGTCGGTCCGCTTCTCGACAGGGGGGGATGAGCAGTTCTTC

J: TRBJ1-2
V: TRBV27
D: NA
length: 14
size: few
CDR3: CASSLYGGSGGYTF
DNA: TGTGCCAGCAGTTTATATGGGGGATCTGGTGGCTACACCTTC

J: TRBJ2-5
V: TRBV7-6
D: TRBD2
length: 14
size: NA
CDR3: CASSSGLDQETQYF
DNA: TGTGCCAGCAGCTCGGGACTAGACCAAGAGACCCAGTACTTC

J: TRBJ1-4
V: TRBV11-2
D: NA
length: 17
size: few
CDR3: CASSPTLDTATNEKLFF
DNA: TGTGCCAGCAGCCCGACCCTGGACACTGCAACTAATGAAAAACTGTTTTTT

J: TRBJ2-5
V: TRBV6-2/TRBV6-3
D: TRBD2
length: 15
size: many
CDR3: CASSSIAGGPGTQYF
DNA: TGTGCCAGCAGTTCCATAGCGGGGGGCCCAGGGACCCAGTACTTC

J: TRBJ2-5
V: TRBV19
D: TRBD2
length: 18
size: NA
CDR3: CASSMGTSGGAFQETQYF
DNA: TGTGCCAGTAGTATGGGGACTAGCGGGGGGGCTTTTCAAGAGACCCAGTACTTC

J: TRBJ1-6
V: TRBV6-1
D: TRBD1
length: 16
size: few
CDR3: CASSRTGKSYNSPLHF
DNA: TGTGCCAGCAGTAGGACAGGGAAGTCCTATAATTCACCCCTCCACTTT

J: TRBJ2-7
V: TRBV27
D: NA
length: 14
size: NA
CDR3: CASSLSDGPYEQYF
DNA: TGTGCCAGCAGTTTATCCGATGGACCCTACGAGCAGTACTTC

J: TRBJ2-3
V: TRBV9
D: NA
length: 15
size: few
CDR3: CASSVGEGSTDTQYF
DNA: TGTGCCAGCAGCGTAGGTGAGGGGAGCACAGATACGCAGTATTTT

J: TRBJ1-5
V: TRBV5-6
D: NA
length: 14
size: NA
CDR3: CASSLRAGNQPQHF
DNA: TGTGCCAGCAGCCTCCGAGCAGGCAATCAGCCCCAGCATTTT

J: TRBJ2-1
V: TRBV5-1
D: NA
length: 12
size: NA
CDR3: CASNRGYNEQFF
DNA: TGCGCCAGCAACCGAGGATACAATGAGCAGTTCTTC

J: TRBJ2-5
V: TRBV7-6
D: NA
length: 12
size: NA
CDR3: CASTGRYETQYF
DNA: TGTGCCAGCACCGGCCGGTACGAGACCCAGTACTTC

J: TRBJ2-1
V: TRBV7-6
D: NA
length: 14
size: NA
CDR3: CASMEPIPGNEQFF
DNA: TGTGCCAGCATGGAACCTATCCCCGGCAATGAGCAGTTCTTC

J: TRBJ2-7
V: TRBV27
D: NA
length: 16
size: few
CDR3: CASSFTRTAPRYEQYF
DNA: TGTGCCAGCAGCTTCACCCGGACAGCTCCACGGTACGAGCAGTACTTC

J: TRBJ1-1
V: TRBV15
D: NA
length: 17
size: NA
CDR3: CATSRDHNTFGGSEAFF
DNA: TGTGCCACCAGCAGAGACCACAACACATTCGGGGGGAGTGAAGCTTTCTTT

J: TRBJ2-3
V: TRBV7-8
D: NA
length: 16
size: NA
CDR3: CASSDRDGPGADTQYF
DNA: TGTGCCAGCAGCGACCGGGACGGCCCTGGGGCAGATACGCAGTATTTT

J: TRBJ1-1
V: TRBV7-9
D: NA
length: 13
size: few
CDR3: CASSSPDSTEAFF
DNA: TGTGCCAGCAGCTCCCCGGACAGCACTGAAGCTTTCTTT

J: TRBJ2-3
V: TRBV4-1
D: TRBD2
length: 15
size: NA
CDR3: CASSHPGLEVDTQYF
DNA: TGCGCCAGCAGCCACCCGGGACTAGAAGTAGATACGCAGTATTTT

J: TRBJ1-6
V: TRBV7-6
D: NA
length: 15
size: NA
CDR3: CASSALGQGNSPLHF
DNA: TGTGCCAGCAGCGCCCTCGGGCAGGGTAATTCACCCCTCCACTTT

J: TRBJ2-7
V: TRBV6-5
D: NA
length: 16
size: few
CDR3: CASSYFYREGDYEQYF
DNA: TGTGCCAGCAGTTACTTTTACAGGGAGGGTGACTACGAGCAGTACTTC

J: TRBJ2-7
V: TRBV3-1
D: NA
length: 15
size: few
CDR3: CASSQGGGGQHEQYF
DNA: TGTGCCAGCAGCCAAGGAGGGGGGGGCCAACACGAGCAGTACTTC

J: TRBJ1-2
V: TRBV7-9
D: NA
length: 15
size: NA
CDR3: CASTPRDRMNYGYTF
DNA: TGTGCCAGCACCCCTAGGGACCGGATGAACTATGGCTACACCTTC

J: TRBJ2-7
V: TRBV15
D: NA
length: 14
size: NA
CDR3: CATSDLAPAYEQYF
DNA: TGTGCCACCAGCGATCTGGCACCCGCCTACGAGCAGTACTTC

J: TRBJ2-3
V: TRBV7-6
D: NA
length: 14
size: NA
CDR3: CASSPRRGTDTQYF
DNA: TGTGCCAGCAGCCCGCGGCGGGGCACAGATACGCAGTATTTT

J: TRBJ2-7
V: TRBV6-1
D: TRBD2
length: 14
size: few
CDR3: CASSRLAGGREQYF
DNA: TGTGCCAGCAGCCGACTAGCGGGGGGGCGGGAGCAGTACTTC

J: TRBJ1-2
V: TRBV20-1
D: NA
length: 14
size: once
CDR3: CSATYRGPNYGYTF
DNA: TGCAGTGCTACCTACCGGGGGCCTAACTATGGCTACACCTTC

J: TRBJ2-3
V: TRBV19
D: NA
length: 13
size: NA
CDR3: CASSLGHRDTQYF
DNA: TGTGCCAGTAGTCTCGGACACCGAGATACGCAGTATTTT

J: TRBJ1-3
V: TRBV7-6
D: NA
length: 14
size: many
CDR3: CASSLKGAGNTIYF
DNA: TGTGCCAGCAGCTTGAAAGGGGCTGGAAACACCATATATTTT

J: TRBJ2-2
V: TRBV12-3/TRBV12-4
D: NA
length: 15
size: NA
CDR3: CASLNLRVDGGELFF
DNA: TGTGCCAGCTTGAACCTGCGGGTCGACGGGGGGGAGCTGTTTTTT

J: TRBJ2-5
V: TRBV6-1
D: NA
length: 14
size: NA
CDR3: CASSDREEEETQYF
DNA: TGTGCCAGCAGTGACAGGGAGGAGGAAGAGACCCAGTACTTC

J: TRBJ1-1
V: TRBV6-1
D: NA
length: 14
size: NA
CDR3: CASSQDFLGTEAFF
DNA: TGTGCCAGCAGTCAGGACTTCCTGGGGACTGAAGCTTTCTTT

J: TRBJ1-1
V: TRBV7-9
D: NA
length: 17
size: NA
CDR3: CASGSPSTTAPNTEAFF
DNA: TGTGCCAGCGGCTCGCCCTCCACAACCGCTCCGAACACTGAAGCTTTCTTT

J: TRBJ1-2
V: TRBV6-5
D: NA
length: 14
size: many
CDR3: CASSYSPPNYGYTF
DNA: TGTGCCAGCAGTTACTCGCCACCCAACTATGGCTACACCTTC

J: TRBJ2-1
V: TRBV12-3/TRBV12-4
D: TRBD1
length: 15
size: NA
CDR3: CASSLPGQGKGEQFF
DNA: TGTGCCAGCAGCCTACCGGGACAGGGGAAGGGTGAGCAGTTCTTC

J: TRBJ2-1
V: TRBV10-1
D: NA
length: 15
size: few
CDR3: CASSDPDSWFNEQFF
DNA: TGCGCCAGCAGTGATCCAGACTCCTGGTTCAATGAGCAGTTCTTC

J: TRBJ1-2
V: TRBV25-1
D: NA
length: 15
size: few
CDR3: CASSPPGTRGKGYTF
DNA: TGTGCCAGCAGTCCTCCTGGGACAAGGGGCAAGGGCTACACCTTC